Below, one T cell receptor (beta chain) is given with its context. Its antigen target is currently unknown. No base quality values were provided; no much bigger clone lies one nucleotide off. Patients with autoimmune disease history or receiving systemic immunosuppression were excluded from the trial. Peripheral blood for TCR sequencing was drawn from every dose cohort at baseline, at cycle 4 day 1 and at cycle 7 day 1. The samples were drawn from a first-in-human, open-label, multicenter phase I dose-escalation trial of ivuxolimab. Adults with locally advanced or metastatic melanoma, renal cell, hepatocellular, or head and neck squamous cell carcinoma were enrolled in the trial. CD4+ and CD8+ T cells were sorted separately from peripheral blood before TCR sequencing. The data were taken from a study of OX40 agonist ivuxolimab in advanced cancers. With respect to the entire study: Ivuxolimab, which targeted the costimulatory receptor OX40 (CD134), was an agonistic, fully human IgG2 monoclonal antibody. Intravenous ivuxolimab was administered to patients every 2 weeks at six dose levels: 0.01, 0.1, 0.3, 1.5, 3 and 10 mg/kg. Among the approximately 54 dose-escalation patients, around 20 had hepatocellular carcinoma, roughly 15 melanoma, 9 renal cell carcinoma and 9 head and neck cancer. In the dose-escalation cohort, more than 75% of patients were male, and the mean age was roughly 60 years, with a range of about 23 to 85. Patients were allowed to have had prior anti-PD-1, anti-PD-L1 or anti-CTLA-4 therapy, and around 40% of the dose-escalation patients had previously received checkpoint inhibitors. Three dose-escalation patients achieved partial responses, one with hepatocellular carcinoma and two with cutaneous melanoma. The point of sequencing TCRbeta in the periphery was to test whether ivuxolimab changed TCR sequence diversity and drove clonal T-cell expansion. The paper reports the monotherapy dose-escalation portion (N ≈ 50 patients) of the phase I ivuxolimab trial. Results and caveats for the whole study, not just this receptor: At doses from 0.1 to 3.0 mg/kg, clonal expansion was seen in both CD4+ and CD8+ blood T cells between baseline and week 6. After ivuxolimab, more expanded clones were found on average in CD8+ T cells than in CD4+ T cells. Low levels of normalized T-cell clonal expansion were also seen in some patients who did not respond. Antigen specificity was not determined for the clonally expanded peripheral T cells. In partial responders in the 0.1-3.0 mg/kg groups, normalized peripheral clonal expansion was found to be among the lowest, especially among CD8+ T cells.

V has 0 bases trimmed and J has 1 base trimmed; junction bases matching no gene number 12. Reading from cysteine to phenylalanine, the CDR3 counts 18 amino acids. Here the CDR3 DNA is all that survives: 54 bases in frame from base 1. CDR1 and CDR2 are drawn from the germline V gene: SGDLS, YYNGEE. Genomic DNA was isolated from the sorted cells so that the TCRbeta CDR3 region could be sequenced. The immunoSEQ Assay was used to sequence the TCRbeta CDR3 regions. TCRdb limited this immuneACCESS table to in-frame rearrangements with V and J called. A share of clones is missing; checked studies link under half to unresolved V genes, and the rest is unexplained. The sample includes 45,000 to 60,000 clones, with 82% observed a single time. Roughly 1.5% of the sample comes from the top ten.

This specimen was CD4+ or CD8+ T cells sorted from blood, taken in a trial of the OX40 agonist ivuxolimab. The rearrangement joined TRBV9 to TRBJ2-7; 8 of the junction bases match TRBD1. The TCR originated in an adult with an advanced solid tumor such as melanoma, head and neck, liver or kidney cancer. Here the CDR3 is given as CASSVGTGQGPLSYEQYF. The DNA sequence follows: TGTGCCAGCAGCGTAGGGACAGGGCAAGGGCCACTTTCCTACGAGCAGTACTTC.